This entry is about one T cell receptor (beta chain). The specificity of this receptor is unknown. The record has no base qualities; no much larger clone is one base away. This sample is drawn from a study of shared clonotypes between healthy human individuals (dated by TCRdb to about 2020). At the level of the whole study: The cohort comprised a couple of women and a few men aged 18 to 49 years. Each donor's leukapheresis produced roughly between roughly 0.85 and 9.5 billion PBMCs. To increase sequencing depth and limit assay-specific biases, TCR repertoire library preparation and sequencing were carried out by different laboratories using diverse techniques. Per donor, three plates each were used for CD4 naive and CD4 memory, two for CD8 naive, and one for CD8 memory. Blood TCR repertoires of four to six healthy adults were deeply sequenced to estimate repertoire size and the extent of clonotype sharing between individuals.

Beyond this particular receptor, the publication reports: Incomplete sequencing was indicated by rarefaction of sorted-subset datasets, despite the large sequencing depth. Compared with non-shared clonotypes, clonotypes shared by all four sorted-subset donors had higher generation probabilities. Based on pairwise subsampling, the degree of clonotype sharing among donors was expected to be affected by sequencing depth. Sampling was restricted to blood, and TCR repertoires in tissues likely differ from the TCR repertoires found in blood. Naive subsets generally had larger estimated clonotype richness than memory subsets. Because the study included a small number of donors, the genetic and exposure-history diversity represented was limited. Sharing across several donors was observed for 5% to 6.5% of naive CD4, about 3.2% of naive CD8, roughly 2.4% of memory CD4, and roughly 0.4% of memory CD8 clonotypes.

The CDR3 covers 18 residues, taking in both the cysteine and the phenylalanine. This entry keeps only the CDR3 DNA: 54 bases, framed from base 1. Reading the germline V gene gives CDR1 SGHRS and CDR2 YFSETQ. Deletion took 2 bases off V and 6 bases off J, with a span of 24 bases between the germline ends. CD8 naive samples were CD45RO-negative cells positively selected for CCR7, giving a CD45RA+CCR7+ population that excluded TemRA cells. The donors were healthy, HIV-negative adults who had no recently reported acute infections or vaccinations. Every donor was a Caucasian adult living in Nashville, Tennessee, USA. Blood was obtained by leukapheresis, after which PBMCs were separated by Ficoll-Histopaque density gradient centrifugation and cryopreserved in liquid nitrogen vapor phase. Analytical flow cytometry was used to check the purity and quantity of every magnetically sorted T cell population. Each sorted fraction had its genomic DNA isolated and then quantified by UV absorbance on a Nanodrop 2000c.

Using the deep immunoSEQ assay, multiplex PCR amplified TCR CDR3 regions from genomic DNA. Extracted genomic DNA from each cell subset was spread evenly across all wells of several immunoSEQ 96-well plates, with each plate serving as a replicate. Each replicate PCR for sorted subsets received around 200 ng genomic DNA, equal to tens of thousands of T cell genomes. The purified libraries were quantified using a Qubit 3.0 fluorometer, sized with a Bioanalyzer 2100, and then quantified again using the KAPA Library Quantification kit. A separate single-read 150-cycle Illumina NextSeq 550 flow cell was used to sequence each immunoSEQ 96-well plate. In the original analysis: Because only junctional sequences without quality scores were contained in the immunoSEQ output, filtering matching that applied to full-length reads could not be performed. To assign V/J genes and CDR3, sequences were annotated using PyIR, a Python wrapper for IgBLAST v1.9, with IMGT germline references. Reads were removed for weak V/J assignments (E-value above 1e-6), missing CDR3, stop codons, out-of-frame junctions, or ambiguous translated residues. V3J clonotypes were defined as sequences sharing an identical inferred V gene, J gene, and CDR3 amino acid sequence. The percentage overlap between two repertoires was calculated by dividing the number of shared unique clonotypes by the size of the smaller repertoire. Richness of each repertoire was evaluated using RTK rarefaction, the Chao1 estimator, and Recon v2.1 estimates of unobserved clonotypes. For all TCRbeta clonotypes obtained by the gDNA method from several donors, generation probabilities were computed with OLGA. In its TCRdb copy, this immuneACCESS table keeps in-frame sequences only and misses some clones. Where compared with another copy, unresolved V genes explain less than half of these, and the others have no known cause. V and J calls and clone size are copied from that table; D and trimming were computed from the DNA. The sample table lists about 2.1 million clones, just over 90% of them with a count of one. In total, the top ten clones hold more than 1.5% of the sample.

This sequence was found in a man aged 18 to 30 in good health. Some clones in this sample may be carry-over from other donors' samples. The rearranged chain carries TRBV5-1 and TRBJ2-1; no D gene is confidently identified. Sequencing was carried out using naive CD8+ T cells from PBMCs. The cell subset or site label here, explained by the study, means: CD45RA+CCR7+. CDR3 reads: CASSFWRRATRSGNEQFF. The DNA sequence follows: TGCGCCAGCAGCTTTTGGCGAAGAGCGACCCGGTCAGGCAATGAGCAGTTCTTC.